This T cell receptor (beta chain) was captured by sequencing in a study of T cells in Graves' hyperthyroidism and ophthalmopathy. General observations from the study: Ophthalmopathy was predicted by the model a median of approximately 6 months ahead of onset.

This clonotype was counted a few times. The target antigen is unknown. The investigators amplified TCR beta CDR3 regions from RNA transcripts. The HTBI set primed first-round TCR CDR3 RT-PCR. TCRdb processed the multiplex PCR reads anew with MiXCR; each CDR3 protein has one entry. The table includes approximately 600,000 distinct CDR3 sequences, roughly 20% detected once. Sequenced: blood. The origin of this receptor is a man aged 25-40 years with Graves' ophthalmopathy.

In DNA form, the CDR3 reads TGTGCCAGCAGTATAACAGGGGATGGGAATGAGCAGTTCTTC. It specifies CASSITGDGNEQFF. The J gene is TRBJ2-1, the V gene TRBV27; 7 nucleotides line up with TRBD1. Germline V gene lookup returns CDR1 MNHEY and CDR2 SMNVEV (reference sequence). The V segment lost 5 bases and the J segment 7 bases; nucleotides outside the gene matches: 8. The length of the CDR3 is 14 residues.